These 20 T cell receptor beta chains were all obtained from the same sample, sequenced in a study of response to subunit inactivated influenza vaccine. TCRdb redid the calling of the RT-PCR reads with MiXCR, one entry per CDR3 protein. The sample carries around 500,000 distinct CDR3 sequences, about 10% recorded once. The sample in question was PBMCs from blood, obtained 40 to 50 days after vaccination. The receptors stem from a man aged 50-59 years who received an inactivated influenza vaccine.

This clonotype was detected only a few times. The chain links TRBV4-2 to TRBJ2-7; D gene unclear. Germline V gives CDR1 LGHNA, CDR2 YNFKEQ. V was cut by 5 bases and J by 7 bases, with 9 bases left in between. The CDR3 is made up of 11 amino acids. The CDR3 region is CASSKGWEQYF. Here the CDR3 DNA reads TGTGCCAGCAGCAAGGGCTGGGAGCAGTACTTC.

This clonotype was found many times. V is TRBV12-3 or TRBV12-4 and J is TRBJ1-1; D might be TRBD1 (5 bases). This CDR3 contains 15 residues. Trimming left V 1 base short and J 5 bases short, with 14 bases between. The CDR3 loop reads CASSLGSGEETEAFF. Written as DNA, the CDR3 is TGTGCCAGCAGTTTAGGATCGGGGGAGGAGACTGAAGCTTTCTTT.

This clonotype was recorded many times. The chain joins TRBV5-1 to TRBJ2-7; tentative D call: TRBD2 (7 bases). The CDR3 consists of 13 residues. Germline CDR1 SGHRS, CDR2 YFSETQ. Trimming removed 5 bases at V and 4 bases at J, with 13 bases between. The CDR3 nucleotides are TGCGCCAGCAGTCCGGGGGGCAAATACGAGCAGTACTTC. Translating gives CASSPGGKYEQYF.

This clonotype was counted between two and nine times. The gene calls are TRBV7-2 and TRBJ1-5; 8 nucleotides match TRBD1. The V segment lost 1 base and the J segment 1 base; nucleotides outside the gene matches: 0. CDR1 SGHTA and CDR2 FQGNSA come from the germline V gene. The CDR3 contains 15 residues. The CDR3 nucleotides read TGTGCCAGCAGCTTAGGGGACAGGAGCAATCAGCCCCAGCATTTT. It specifies CASSLGDRSNQPQHF.

This clonotype showed up just a few times. The V call is TRBV20-1, the J call TRBJ1-5; D unresolved. Germline assignment: CDR1 DFQATT and CDR2 SNEGSKA (reference sequence). The V and J ends lost 0 bases and 2 bases respectively, with 8 bases between them. The CDR3 spans 14 residues. CDR3 in amino acids: CSARDLMGNQPQHF. CDR3 nucleotide sequence: TGCAGTGCTAGAGATCTAATGGGCAATCAGCCCCAGCATTTT.

This sequence joins TRBV2 and TRBJ2-3, with TRBD1 identical over 10 bases. This CDR3 has 14 amino acids. Losses at the gene ends were 4 bases for V and 5 bases for J; bases not matched to a gene: 3. CDR1 is SNHLY and CDR2 is FYNNEI in the germline V gene. In DNA, the CDR3 is TGTGCCAGCAGTGGACAGGGGGCAGGAGATACGCAGTATTTT. This codes for CASSGQGAGDTQYF. The complete variable domain, with remaining parts taken from reference TRBV2 and TRBJ2-3, reads EPEVTQTPSHQVTQMGQEVILRCVPISNHLYFYWYRQILGQKVEFLVSFYNNEISEKSEIFDDQFSVERPDGSNFTLKIRSTKLEDSAMYFCASSGQGAGDTQYFGPGTRLTVL.

The J gene is TRBJ2-1, the V gene TRBV6-2 or TRBV6-3, with 11 nucleotides matching TRBD1. From germline, CDR1 is MNHEY and CDR2 SVGEGT. After removal of 7 bases from V and 4 bases from J, the junction contained 9 bases not matched to a gene. The CDR3 is 16 residues long. CDR3 sequence (DNA): TGTGCCAGCACCCACTCGGGACAGGGGGGTTACAATGAGCAGTTCTTC. Protein product: CASTHSGQGGYNEQFF.

This clonotype appeared many times. This rearrangement joins TRBV6-4 to TRBJ1-1; weak D call: TRBD1 (5 bases). The germline V gene encodes CDR1 MRHNA and CDR2 SNTAGT. Trimming took off 6 bases at V and 4 bases at J, with 12 bases between the two ends. The length of the CDR3 is 13 residues. DNA of the CDR3: TGTGCCAGCAGCGAACAGGAAGGCACTGAAGCTTTCTTT. As protein: CASSEQEGTEAFF.

This clonotype was detected a few times. This chain uses TRBV7-2 with TRBJ1-1; 9 bases fit TRBD1. This CDR3 is 15 amino acids long. Per the germline V gene, CDR1 is SGHTA and CDR2 is FQGNSA. J gave up 1 base and V 6 bases, and 6 bases lay outside the gene matches. The CDR3, as DNA: TGTGCCAGCAGACGGACAGGGGTACCGAACACTGAAGCTTTCTTT. Its translation: CASRRTGVPNTEAFF.

The J gene is TRBJ1-1, the V gene TRBV12-3 or TRBV12-4, with D possibly being TRBD1 (5 bases). This CDR3 region has 13 residues. V was clipped by 5 bases and J by 6 bases, with 13 bases between them. The CDR3 DNA reads as TGTGCCAGCAGTCCAGATGGGGCGGCTGAAGCTTTCTTT. It yields the protein CASSPDGAAEAFF.

The sample holds a few counts of this clonotype. This rearrangement joins TRBV10-3 to TRBJ2-1, with D perhaps matching TRBD1 (6 bases). V was trimmed by 4 bases and J by 0 bases, leaving 19 bases between them. This CDR3 contains 18 residues. CDR1 is ENHRY, CDR2 SYGVKD, per germline. CDR3 amino acids: CAISVKDRALPSYNEQFF. CDR3 DNA: TGTGCCATCAGTGTCAAGGACAGAGCTCTTCCCTCCTACAATGAGCAGTTCTTC.

The chain carries TRBV20-1 and TRBJ2-1; 7 bases are a match to TRBD2. Losses at the gene ends were 6 bases for V and 1 base for J; bases not matched to a gene: 12. The CDR3 spans 16 residues. The germline V gene has CDR1 DFQATT and CDR2 SNEGSKA (reference sequence). CDR3 sequence reads: CSAPSGVLPSYNEQFF. The CDR3 DNA is TGCAGTGCCCCGAGCGGGGTCCTTCCATCCTACAATGAGCAGTTCTTC.

The chain couples TRBV3-1 to TRBJ2-1; 10 bases agree with TRBD1. The CDR3 runs to 19 residues. V lost 2 bases, J lost 6 bases, and 16 bases stayed unmatched. From germline, CDR1 is LGHDT and CDR2 YNNKEL (reference sequence). CDR3 DNA: TGTGCCAGCAGCCAACCCAGGACAGGGGGAATTAAGGAAGGCAATGAGCAGTTCTTC. Translating gives CASSQPRTGGIKEGNEQFF.

In its sample, this clonotype was seen a few times. The rearrangement links TRBV11-3 to TRBJ2-2; D may be TRBD2 (6 bases). V shed 5 bases and J shed 3 bases, with 13 bases lying between them. The CDR3 is made up of 15 amino acids. Per germline, CDR1 SGHNT and CDR2 YENEEA. CDR3 region: CASSLGGTDTGELFF. The CDR3 DNA reads as TGTGCCAGCAGCCTTGGCGGGACGGACACCGGGGAGCTGTTTTTT.

A remark on this clonotype: An end of the junction differs from the germline gene, which may be a read error. This rearrangement joins TRBV2 to TRBJ2-3; 8 bases map to TRBD1. Germline loops: CDR1 SNHLY, CDR2 FYNNEI. This CDR3 is built from 13 residues. The CDR3 reads CSSRADRGAGQYF. CDR3 in DNA: TGTTCCAGCAGAGCCGACAGGGGCGCAGGGCAGTATTTT.

This clonotype was counted ten times or more. The J gene is TRBJ2-2, the V gene TRBV6-5; TRBD2 aligns across 8 bases. Trimming removed 2 bases from V and 16 bases from J; junction bases left unmatched: 9. Germline assignment: CDR1 MNHEY and CDR2 SVGAGI. CDR3 length: 13 residues. In DNA, the CDR3 is TGTGCCAGCAGTTACGGTGGGACTAGTACCCCGTTTTTT. Encoded protein: CASSYGGTSTPFF.

This clonotype was detected only a few times. The chain recombines TRBV5-1 with TRBJ2-3, with no clear D. Germline V gene sequence: CDR1 SGHRS, CDR2 YFSETQ. This CDR3 is built from 14 residues. V was shortened by 2 bases and J by 0 bases, with 7 bases between the two germline ends. CDR3 loop: CASSLLESTDTQYF. In nucleotides, the CDR3 is TGCGCCAGCAGCTTACTCGAGAGCACAGATACGCAGTATTTT.

The chain recombines TRBV6-1 with TRBJ2-7; TRBD2 matches at 12 bases. This CDR3 has 14 residues. Germline V gene data show CDR1 as MNHNS and CDR2 as SASEGT. V shed 7 bases, J shed 2 bases, and the junction held 3 bases outside the gene matches. In nucleotides, the CDR3 is TGTGCCAGCAAACGGACTAGCGGGACCTACGAGCAGTACTTC. Residues: CASKRTSGTYEQYF.

The chain combines TRBV14 with TRBJ2-7; D ambiguous. Trimming removed 6 bases at V and 0 bases at J, with 9 bases between. The germline gives CDR1 SGHDN, CDR2 FVKESK. This CDR3 is 13 amino acids long. The CDR3 DNA follows: TGTGCCAGCAGATCCTCTAGCTCCTACGAGCAGTACTTC. Protein sequence: CASRSSSSYEQYF. Full variable domain (outside the CDR3, taken from reference TRBV14 and TRBJ2-7): EAGVTQFPSHSVIEKGQTVTLRCDPISGHDNLYWYRRVMGKEIKFLLHFVKESKQDESGMPNNRFLAERTGGTYSTLKVQPAELEDSGVYFCASRSSSSYEQYFGPGTRLTVT.

This clonotype came up once. J is TRBJ2-2 and V is TRBV20-1, with TRBD2 matching 7 bases. J was trimmed by 3 bases and V by 6 bases; bases with no gene match: 10. Germline assignment: CDR1 DFQATT and CDR2 SNEGSKA (reference sequence). The CDR3 consists of 15 residues. The CDR3 region is CSAKIAGIDTGELFF. DNA of the CDR3: TGCAGTGCCAAAATAGCGGGTATCGACACCGGGGAGCTGTTTTTT.